The 23 T cell receptor beta chains below all came from one sample that was sequenced in a study of PD-L1 blockade in urothelial cancer. The method was immunoSEQ multiplex PCR; TCRdb's version includes in-frame clones alone and lacks a portion of them. This table holds 30,000 to 45,000 clones, about 83% found once. The input for sequencing was PBMCs, taken around atezolizumab (anti-PD-L1) treatment. These receptors were collected from a man aged 60-69 years with urothelial cancer.

The genes are TRBV7-2 and TRBJ2-5, with 8 bases lining up with TRBD1. This CDR3 has 15 amino acids. V shed 6 bases and J 2 bases; nucleotides not matched to a gene: 8. Germline V gene data show CDR1 as SGHTA and CDR2 as FQGNSA. CDR3 protein: CASSTGQGGQETQYF. In DNA form, the CDR3 reads TGTGCCAGCAGTACCGGACAGGGTGGACAAGAGACCCAGTACTTC.

The V and J genes are TRBV19 and TRBJ1-5; a possible D gene is TRBD1 (6 bases). V lost 2 bases, J lost 4 bases, and 9 bases lay in between. The CDR3 length is 14 residues. The V gene's germline CDR1 is LNHDA and CDR2 SQIVND (reference sequence). The chain's CDR3 is CASSITGYNQPQHF. CDR3 sequence (DNA): TGTGCCAGTAGTATAACAGGGTATAATCAGCCCCAGCATTTT.

Concerning this clone: The sample contains more than one DNA sequence encoding this CDR3. J is TRBJ2-7 and V is TRBV6-1; tentatively, D is TRBD2 (6 bases). V was cut by 7 bases and J by 6 bases, with 19 bases left in between. The CDR3 contains 14 residues. Germline V gene data show CDR1 as MNHNS and CDR2 as SASEGT. CDR3 in amino acids: CASIPRGAGSEQYF. The CDR3 coding sequence is TGTGCCAGCATACCGAGGGGCGCGGGATCCGAGCAGTACTTC.

Of note for this clone: Within the sample, other DNA sequences also encode this same CDR3. The chain's CDR3 is CASNRQLSGYTF. CDR3 nucleotides: TGTGCCAGCAACCGACAGCTTTCTGGCTACACCTTC. The chain joins TRBV28 to TRBJ1-2, with D possibly TRBD1 on 5 matching bases. In germline, CDR1 is MDHEN, CDR2 SYDVKM. The V gene lost 7 bases and the J gene lost 7 bases, with 13 bases spanning the gap. This CDR3 is 12 amino acids long.

The chain recombines TRBV28 with TRBJ2-7, with D possibly being TRBD1 (6 bases). Trimming removed 5 bases from V and 3 bases from J, with 8 bases in between. The CDR3 is 12 amino acids. Germline assignment: CDR1 MDHEN and CDR2 SYDVKM. The CDR3 here is CASSGGLYEQYF. The CDR3 coding sequence is TGTGCCAGCAGTGGGGGCCTCTACGAGCAGTACTTC. Using reference TRBV28 and TRBJ2-7 for the parts outside the CDR3, the full variable domain is DVKVTQSSRYLVKRTGEKVFLECVQDMDHENMFWYRQDPGLGLRLIYFSYDVKMKEKGDIPEGYSVSREKKERFSLILESASTNQTSMYLCASSGGLYEQYFGPGTRLTVT.

The rearrangement links TRBV7-9 to TRBJ1-4; TRBD1 matches at 8 bases. CDR3 length: 15 amino acids. Unmatched junction bases numbered 6, after V lost 1 base and J lost 8 bases. Per germline, CDR1 SEHNR and CDR2 FQNEAQ (reference sequence). The CDR3 region has the DNA TGTGCCAGCAGCTTAGATCAGGGGGCGCCGGAAAAACTGTTTTTT. Amino acids: CASSLDQGAPEKLFF.

This clone was detected only once. The chain recombines TRBV25-1 with TRBJ1-3; possibly TRBD1 for D (5 bases). V dropped 6 bases and J dropped 8 bases, with 23 bases sitting between them. CDR1 and CDR2 from the germline V gene are MGHDK and SYGVNS. This CDR3 contains 16 residues. CDR3 sequence (DNA): TGTGCCAGCAGCTCTGAAGTTCCAGGGCCCCACTACACCATATATTTT. Translated, it gives CASSSEVPGPHYTIYF.

This clone has only a few counts. The chain joins TRBV7-2 to TRBJ1-2, with D possibly TRBD1 on 5 matching bases. This CDR3 comprises 15 residues. V was cut by 5 bases and J by 8 bases, with 21 bases left in between. From germline, CDR1 is SGHTA and CDR2 FQGNSA. DNA of the CDR3: TGTGCCAGCAGCCAGCCGGGACTAAAAACCAAGGGCTACACCTTC. Translated, it gives CASSQPGLKTKGYTF.

This chain joins TRBV11-3 and TRBJ2-1, with 7 bases fitting TRBD2. The CDR3 sequence is 12 residues long. The V gene's germline CDR1 is SGHNT and CDR2 YENEEA. The J segment lost 9 bases and the V segment lost 3 bases, leaving 2 bases of the junction unmatched. The CDR3 loop reads CASSLGEGEQFF. CDR3 DNA: TGTGCCAGCAGCTTGGGGGAGGGTGAGCAGTTCTTC.

The V gene is TRBV7-6, the J gene TRBJ2-5, with a tentative D call TRBD2 (5 bases). This CDR3 is built from 13 residues. Germline CDR1 and CDR2: SGHVS and FNYEAQ. V was clipped by 5 bases and J by 5 bases, with 12 bases between them. DNA of the CDR3: TGTGCCAGCAGCCGGACCGGGAAGGAGACCCAGTACTTC. Translated: CASSRTGKETQYF. Full variable domain (missing parts from reference TRBV7-6 and TRBJ2-5): GAGVSQSPRYKVTKRGQDVALRCDPISGHVSLYWYRQALGQGPEFLTYFNYEAQQDKSGLPNDRFSAERPEGSISTLTIQRTEQRDSAMYRCASSRTGKETQYFGPGTRLLVL.

CDR3 region: CASSSPRDRNTEAFF. For the CDR3, the DNA is TGTGCCAGCAGCTCCCCCCGGGACAGGAACACTGAAGCTTTCTTT. The chain employs TRBV5-6 and TRBJ1-1, with 7 positions matching TRBD1. The length of the CDR3 is 15 residues. Germline values: CDR1 SGHDT, CDR2 YYEEEE. With V trimmed by 3 bases and J by 1 base, 6 bases remained unmatched.

V gene TRBV11-3 combines with J gene TRBJ2-1, with unresolved D. From germline, CDR1 is SGHNT and CDR2 YENEEA. Trimming took 1 base from V and 4 from J, leaving 11 bases between them. The CDR3 spans 15 residues. The CDR3 nucleotides are TGTGCCAGCAGCTTAGGAGGATTGACGTACAATGAGCAGTTCTTC. Protein sequence: CASSLGGLTYNEQFF.

This clone was seen a few times. This chain uses TRBV2 with TRBJ1-2, with 7 bases lining up with TRBD1. Germline CDR1 is SNHLY and CDR2 is FYNNEI. Unmatched junction bases numbered 6, after V lost 7 bases and J lost 1 base. CDR3 size: 14 residues. CDR3 in DNA: TGTGCCAGCACAAGACAGGGAGTTAACTATGGCTACACCTTC. Amino acids: CASTRQGVNYGYTF.

In its sample, this clone was seen a few times. The rearrangement joins TRBV28 to TRBJ2-3; TRBD2 matches 7 bases. The CDR3 consists of 15 residues. Unmatched junction bases numbered 6, after V lost 4 bases and J lost 2 bases. Per the germline V gene, CDR1 is MDHEN and CDR2 is SYDVKM. The DNA for the CDR3 is TGTGCCAGCAGTTCCACGGGAGGAGTCACAGATACGCAGTATTTT. Translating it yields CASSSTGGVTDTQYF.

This clone was detected many times. This chain joins TRBV6-1 and TRBJ2-7; a weak D match, TRBD1 (6 bases). The CDR3 extends over 14 amino acids. Germline V gives CDR1 MNHNS, CDR2 SASEGT. V was pared by 6 bases and J by 4 bases, with 16 bases between. This CDR3 reads CASSWDTEFYEQYF. CDR3 bases: TGTGCCAGCAGCTGGGACACGGAGTTTTACGAGCAGTACTTC.

The V gene is TRBV7-2, the J gene TRBJ2-1; TRBD2 is a possible D gene (5 bases). This CDR3 contains 14 residues. Per the germline V gene, CDR1 is SGHTA and CDR2 is FQGNSA. The germline V and J ends were trimmed by 5 bases and 6 bases, with 14 bases remaining between them. CDR3 amino acids: CASSRSGFGNEQFF. The CDR3 nucleotides read TGTGCCAGCAGCAGGAGCGGTTTCGGCAATGAGCAGTTCTTC.

This clone was detected only a few times. The V call is TRBV29-1, the J call TRBJ2-5, with D tentatively TRBD1 (6 bases). V lost 8 bases and J 5 bases, leaving 12 bases between the germline ends. The germline V gene has CDR1 SQVTM and CDR2 ANQGSEA. CDR3 size: 11 residues. CDR3 loop: CSQGNTETQYF. CDR3 sequence (DNA): TGCAGCCAGGGGAACACGGAGACCCAGTACTTC.

This chain joins TRBV7-6 and TRBJ1-5, with TRBD1 matching 9 bases. The CDR3 has 17 amino acids. Losses at the gene ends were 4 bases for V and 7 bases for J; bases not matched to a gene: 14. Germline lookup yields CDR1 SGHVS and CDR2 FNYEAQ. CDR3 nucleotides: TGTGCCAGCAGCTCTTACAGGGGGCGTAGCTCATCCCAGCCCCAGCATTTT. The encoded protein is CASSSYRGRSSSQPQHF. Combining the CDR3 with reference TRBV7-6 and TRBJ1-5 gives the whole variable domain GAGVSQSPRYKVTKRGQDVALRCDPISGHVSLYWYRQALGQGPEFLTYFNYEAQQDKSGLPNDRFSAERPEGSISTLTIQRTEQRDSAMYRCASSSYRGRSSSQPQHFGDGTRLSIL.

This rearrangement joins TRBV12-2 to TRBJ2-5; the D segment call TRBD1 is taken from the table without a DNA check. TRBV12-2 is a pseudogene. The CDR3 loop spans 14 amino acids. The DNA for the CDR3 is TGTGCAAGTCGCTTAGAAGGGGGCGTAGAGACCCAGTACTTC. Translated: CASRLEGGVETQYF.

This clone has a count of ten or more. The rearrangement links TRBV28 to TRBJ1-2; D not resolved. Germline CDR1 MDHEN, CDR2 SYDVKM. The CDR3 runs 12 residues. V dropped 6 bases and J dropped 6 bases, with 11 bases sitting between them. In nucleotides, the CDR3 is TGTGCCAGCAGCTTTCGAGCTCATGGCTACACCTTC. Residues: CASSFRAHGYTF.

The chain couples TRBV5-1 to TRBJ2-1; 9 bases align to TRBD2. The CDR3 consists of 16 residues. V trimming: 0 bases; J trimming: 6 bases; junction bases outside the gene matches: 7. Germline V gives CDR1 SGHRS, CDR2 YFSETQ. The CDR3 DNA is TGCGCCAGCAGCTTGGTTAGTAGCGGGGGAGGCAATGAGCAGTTCTTC. Protein product: CASSLVSSGGGNEQFF.

The genes are TRBV23-1 and TRBJ2-3; D is unclear. TRBV23-1 counts as an open reading frame of uncertain function. V lost 0 bases and J 1 base, leaving 5 bases between the germline ends. There are 14 residues in the CDR3. The CDR3 protein is CASSQSPGTDTQYF. The CDR3 coding sequence is TGCGCCAGCAGTCAATCTCCAGGCACAGATACGCAGTATTTT.

The rearrangement uses TRBV6-5 and TRBJ1-1, with a weak D call TRBD1 (6 bases). The V end was cut by 1 base, the J end by 6 bases, with 15 bases between. The CDR3 consists of 15 residues. Germline V CDR1 and CDR2: MNHEY, SVGAGI. CDR3 bases: TGTGCCAGCAGTTACTTCCGGCAGGGGCTCTCTGAAGCTTTCTTT. Translating it yields CASSYFRQGLSEAFF.